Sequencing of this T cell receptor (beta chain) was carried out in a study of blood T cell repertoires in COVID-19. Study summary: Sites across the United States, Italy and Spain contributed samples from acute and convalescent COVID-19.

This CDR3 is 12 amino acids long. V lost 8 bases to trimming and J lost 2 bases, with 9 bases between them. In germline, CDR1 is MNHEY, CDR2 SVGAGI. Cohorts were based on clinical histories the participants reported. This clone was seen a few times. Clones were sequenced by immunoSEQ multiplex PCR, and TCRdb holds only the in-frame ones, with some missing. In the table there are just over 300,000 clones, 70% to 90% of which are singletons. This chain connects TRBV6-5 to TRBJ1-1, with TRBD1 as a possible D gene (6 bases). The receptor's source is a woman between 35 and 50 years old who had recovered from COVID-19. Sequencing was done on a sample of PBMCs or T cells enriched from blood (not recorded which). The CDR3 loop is CASRDTNTEAFF. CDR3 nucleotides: TGTGCCAGCCGGGACACTAACACTGAAGCTTTCTTT.